The present T cell receptor beta chain was sequenced within a study of human T cells and chemical hapten exposure. Study as a whole: Variation in per-sample TCR yields came mainly from small pooled library volume differences. Findings and limits, study-wide: TCRs exceeding a frequency of 1 in 1000 stayed unchanged under DPC sensitization.

What the library attached to individual cDNA molecules were unique molecular identifiers. Original methodology: With a range of 23,224 to 690,600, the median per sample was around 96,000 TCRs. TCRdb itself ran the reads through MiXCR, one entry per CDR3 protein. The V and J calls reflect TCRdb's pipeline rather than the authors' work. The table records more than 100,000 distinct CDR3 sequences, roughly 8.5% of them present only once. CDR1 is ENHRY, CDR2 SYGVKD, per germline. The CDR3 contains 14 residues. V dropped 3 bases and J dropped 0 bases, with 9 bases sitting between them. Sequencing started from total RNA isolated from unfractionated whole blood. With respect to this clonotype: Antigen: not known.

This chain joins TRBV10-3 and TRBJ2-7; a possible D gene is TRBD2 (5 bases). This receptor was obtained from a human donor in good health. Some clones in this sample may be carry-over from other donors' samples. What was sequenced was whole blood. CDR3 DNA: TGTGCCATCAGTGAAGGAGGTACCTCCTACGAGCAGTACTTC. It is translated as CAISEGGTSYEQYF.